Below are 32 T cell receptor beta chains sequenced from a single sample in a study of metastatic and nonmetastatic thyroid tumors. TCRdb re-clonotyped the PCR reads through MiXCR. Of some 25,000 clones listed, about an eighth were seen once; the top ten hold 13% to 15%. Patients underwent thyroid surgery, and none had received any treatment before it. Sequenced input: blood. These receptors all come from a female donor with papillary thyroid cancer or a benign thyroid nodule (not recorded which). Some clones in this sample may be carry-over from other donors' samples.

At least ten counts were recorded for this clone. J is TRBJ1-5 and V is TRBV20-1, with D possibly TRBD1 on 5 matching bases. Germline V gene data show CDR1 as DFQATT and CDR2 as SNEGSKA (reference sequence). Trimming removed 0 bases at V and 6 bases at J, with 24 bases between. The CDR3 runs 18 residues. The CDR3 reads CSARDRIRAKSGRQPQHF. CDR3 DNA sequence: TGCAGTGCTAGAGATCGGATACGGGCAAAATCGGGGCGTCAGCCCCAGCATTTT.

As to this clone: A much more abundant neighbour one base away suggests this may be a read error. The rearrangement uses TRBV29-1 and TRBJ2-1, with 8 bases that match TRBD2. V lost 1 base, J lost 9 bases, and 5 bases stayed unmatched. Germline V gives CDR1 SQVTM, CDR2 ANQGSEA. CDR3 length: 13 residues. DNA for the CDR3: TGCAGCGTTGAAGTACAAGCGGGAGTTGAGCAGTTCTTC. Translating it yields CSVEVQAGVEQFF.

This clone was counted at least ten times. The V gene is TRBV10-3, the J gene TRBJ2-7, with D hard to call. Germline lookup yields CDR1 ENHRY and CDR2 SYGVKD. Trimming removed 0 bases at V and 4 bases at J, with 4 bases between. The length of the CDR3 is 12 residues. This chain's CDR3 is CAISESRYEQYF. In DNA form, the CDR3 reads TGTGCCATCAGTGAGTCTCGATACGAGCAGTACTTC.

This clone has at least ten counts. The J gene is TRBJ2-7, the V gene TRBV6-2 or TRBV6-3; 9 bases are shared with TRBD2. Germline V CDR1 and CDR2: MNHEY, SVGEGT. V shed 6 bases and J 2 bases; nucleotides not matched to a gene: 8. The CDR3 is 15 amino acids. The CDR3 sequence is CASSVAGDHTYEQYF. The CDR3 DNA follows: TGTGCCAGCAGCGTAGCGGGAGACCATACCTACGAGCAGTACTTC.

This clone qualifies as large. The V call is TRBV6-1, the J call TRBJ1-2, with 8 positions matching TRBD1. The J segment lost 1 base and the V segment lost 5 bases, leaving 12 bases of the junction unmatched. The CDR3 is made up of 17 amino acids. Germline assignment: CDR1 MNHNS and CDR2 SASEGT. CDR3 residues: CASSPQTGATFNYGYTF. In nucleotides, the CDR3 is TGTGCCAGCAGTCCCCAGACAGGGGCTACGTTTAACTATGGCTACACCTTC.

Judged by abundance, this clone is medium-sized. This chain links TRBV27 with TRBJ1-1; D might be TRBD1 (5 bases). The CDR3 spans 13 residues. The germline V gene has CDR1 MNHEY and CDR2 SMNVEV (reference sequence). V lost 2 bases, J lost 1 base, and 5 bases lay in between. As DNA, the CDR3 is TGTGCCAGCAGTTTAGGACAGAACACTGAAGCTTTCTTT. Protein sequence: CASSLGQNTEAFF.

This clone has a handful of counts. The gene calls are TRBV11-2 and TRBJ1-2, with unresolved D. Germline loops: CDR1 SGHAT, CDR2 FQNNGV. With 1 base removed from V and 6 bases from J, the gap between germline ends came to 9 bases. The CDR3 is 13 amino acids. CDR3 loop: CASSLGWENGYTF. The CDR3 coding sequence is TGTGCCAGCAGCTTAGGTTGGGAGAATGGCTACACCTTC.

V is TRBV6-1 and J is TRBJ2-1; the D gene is possibly TRBD2 (5 bases). This CDR3 is 14 amino acids long. Deletions cut 5 bases from V and 6 bases from J, with 14 bases between. CDR1 is MNHNS, CDR2 SASEGT, per germline. DNA for the CDR3: TGTGCCAGCAGTCCCGAGGGCCGTATCAATGAGCAGTTCTTC. It yields the protein CASSPEGRINEQFF.

In this sample, this clone turned up many times. The V and J genes are TRBV21-1 and TRBJ2-3. TRBV21-1 is noted as a pseudogene. The CDR3 is 18 amino acids. Here the CDR3 reads CASSLSVGSLASPDTQYF. The DNA for the CDR3 is TGTGCCAGCAGCCTAAGCGTAGGTTCGTTAGCCTCACCAGATACGCAGTATTTT.

This clone has a count of ten or more. The V call is TRBV3-1, the J call TRBJ2-2; 13 bases map to TRBD2. CDR1 is LGHDT, CDR2 YNNKEL, per germline (reference sequence). This CDR3 spans 17 amino acids. V lost 4 bases, J lost 5 bases, and 7 bases stayed unmatched. CDR3 amino acids: CASSPLAGGSGTGELFF. CDR3 coding DNA: TGTGCCAGCAGCCCACTAGCGGGAGGGTCGGGGACCGGGGAGCTGTTTTTT.

This clone was picked up many times. This rearrangement joins TRBV18 to TRBJ2-2; possible D gene TRBD1, 6 bases. This CDR3 region has 11 residues. Germline CDR1 KGHSH, CDR2 LQKENI. V lost 6 bases to trimming and J lost 9 bases, with 8 bases between them. CDR3 nucleotide sequence: TGTGCCAGCTCCCAGGGGCGGGAGCTGTTTTTT. Translating it yields CASSQGRELFF.

This clone was recorded at least ten times. CDR3 region: CASSEASGRDIQYF. The CDR3 DNA follows: TGTGCCAGCAGTGAAGCATCTGGGAGGGACATTCAGTACTTC. The chain carries TRBV6-1 and TRBJ2-4; 7 bases are a match to TRBD2. The CDR3 loop spans 14 amino acids. Per the germline V gene, CDR1 is MNHNS and CDR2 is SASEGT. The J segment lost 8 bases and the V segment lost 0 bases, leaving 4 bases of the junction unmatched.

Ten or more counts support this clone. V and J are TRBV2 and TRBJ2-1, with 7 bases identical to TRBD1. V was pared by 7 bases and J by 2 bases, with 5 bases of the junction left unmatched. The CDR3 covers 14 residues. Germline values: CDR1 SNHLY, CDR2 FYNNEI. The CDR3 sequence: CASTDRAAYNEQFF. The CDR3 DNA is TGTGCCAGCACCGACAGGGCGGCCTACAATGAGCAGTTCTTC.

This clone was picked up many times. The CDR3 protein is CATSDSGRGGTEAFF. For the CDR3, the DNA is TGTGCCACCAGTGATTCGGGAAGGGGGGGCACTGAAGCTTTCTTT. The V gene is TRBV24-1, the J gene TRBJ1-1; D is possibly TRBD1 (6 bases). The CDR3 totals 15 residues. V lost 2 bases, J lost 4 bases, and 13 bases lay in between. CDR1 and CDR2 from the germline V gene are KGHDR and SFDVKD.

The rearrangement links TRBV28 to TRBJ1-1, with 9 bases aligning to TRBD1. The CDR3 consists of 19 residues. CDR1 MDHEN and CDR2 SYDVKM come from the germline V gene. Losses at the gene ends were 2 bases for V and 0 bases for J; bases not matched to a gene: 13. The chain's CDR3 is CASSLEFAGTGRMNTEAFF. The DNA of the CDR3 is TGTGCCAGCAGTTTAGAATTCGCCGGGACAGGGCGGATGAACACTGAAGCTTTCTTT. The full variable domain, in which reference TRBV28 and TRBJ1-1 provide the parts outside the CDR3, is DVKVTQSSRYLVKRTGEKVFLECVQDMDHENMFWYRQDPGLGLRLIYFSYDVKMKEKGDIPEGYSVSREKKERFSLILESASTNQTSMYLCASSLEFAGTGRMNTEAFFGQGTRLTVV.

This clone was recorded a few times. V and J are TRBV6-1 and TRBJ1-5; the D gene is possibly TRBD1 (5 bases). The germline V gene encodes CDR1 MNHNS and CDR2 SASEGT. This CDR3 region has 15 residues. V was clipped by 6 bases and J by 7 bases, with 19 bases between them. The DNA of the CDR3 is TGTGCCAGCAGAGACCTAACGGGGGGATGCCAGCCCCAGCATTTT. This translates into CASRDLTGGCQPQHF.

This clone qualifies as medium-sized. Other nucleotide sequences in the sample specify the same CDR3. The chain joins TRBV28 to TRBJ2-2, with D possibly being TRBD2 (5 bases). The CDR3 covers 13 residues. Germline CDR1 reads MDHEN; CDR2 reads SYDVKM. The V gene lost 2 bases and the J gene lost 4 bases, with 5 bases spanning the gap. Here the CDR3 reads CASSLRGTGELFF. The CDR3 DNA reads as TGTGCCAGCAGTTTACGGGGCACCGGGGAGCTGTTTTTT. Full variable domain (remainder filled in from reference TRBV28 and TRBJ2-2): DVKVTQSSRYLVKRTGEKVFLECVQDMDHENMFWYRQDPGLGLRLIYFSYDVKMKEKGDIPEGYSVSREKKERFSLILESASTNQTSMYLCASSLRGTGELFFGEGSRLTVL.

This clone was recorded many times. The rearrangement links TRBV6-5 to TRBJ2-7, with a weak D call TRBD1 (6 bases). This CDR3 comprises 17 residues. Germline V lookup: CDR1 MNHEY, CDR2 SVGAGI. V shed 2 bases and J shed 0 bases, with 17 bases lying between them. The CDR3 DNA sequence: TGTGCCAGCAGTTACGCGACCTCCGGGACATTCTCCTACGAGCAGTACTTC. Its protein product is CASSYATSGTFSYEQYF.

This clone came up many times. The chain combines TRBV25-1 with TRBJ1-6, with TRBD1 matching 10 bases. CDR1 and CDR2 from the germline V gene are MGHDK and SYGVNS. Trimming took 1 base from V and 7 from J; bases not matched to a gene: 1. The length of the CDR3 is 15 residues. The CDR3 region has the DNA TGTGCCAGCAGTGAATCGGACAGGGGGAATTCACCCCTCCACTTT. Protein product: CASSESDRGNSPLHF. The full variable domain, completed using reference TRBV25-1 and TRBJ1-6, is EADIYQTPRYLVIGTGKKITLECSQTMGHDKMYWYQQDPGMELHLIHYSYGVNSTEKGDLSSESTVSRIRTEHFPLTLESARPSHTSQYLCASSESDRGNSPLHFGNGTRLTVT.

This chain joins TRBV5-1 and TRBJ1-1; no definite D call. V dropped 2 bases and J dropped 7 bases, with 21 bases sitting between them. The CDR3 consists of 16 residues. Looked up from germline, CDR1 is SGHRS and CDR2 is YFSETQ. CDR3 sequence: CASSFVGPSGVNEAFF. The DNA for the CDR3 is TGCGCCAGCAGCTTTGTTGGCCCAAGTGGAGTTAATGAAGCTTTCTTT.

This clone was counted at least ten times. This rearrangement joins TRBV27 to TRBJ1-1; TRBD1 is a possible D gene (6 bases). The CDR3 runs to 12 residues. CDR1 and CDR2 from the germline V gene are MNHEY and SMNVEV (reference sequence). V was trimmed by 8 bases and J by 4 bases, leaving 11 bases between them. The CDR3 region has the DNA TGTGCCAGCGGGCTGGGGGCCACTGAAGCTTTCTTT. As protein: CASGLGATEAFF.

As for this clone: Germline is not matched at one junction end, which may reflect a read error. The CDR3 reads CASSSVGTEAFF. CDR3 nucleotide sequence: TGTGCTAGCAGTTCTGTTGGCACTGAAGCTTTCTTT. The chain carries TRBV27 and TRBJ1-1; the D is unclear. Germline CDR1 is MNHEY and CDR2 is SMNVEV (reference sequence). The CDR3 sequence is 12 residues long.

At least ten counts were recorded for this clone. The chain joins TRBV7-9 to TRBJ2-1; D is undetermined. Trimming cost V 8 bases and J 3 bases, with 11 bases left between them. The CDR3 loop spans 13 amino acids. Germline assignment: CDR1 SEHNR and CDR2 FQNEAQ (reference sequence). CDR3 loop: CASDSKGYNEQFF. The CDR3 DNA follows: TGTGCCAGCGACTCTAAGGGCTACAATGAGCAGTTCTTC.

In its sample, this clone was seen many times. This chain joins TRBV11-2 and TRBJ1-6; TRBD1 aligns across 8 bases. Germline V lookup: CDR1 SGHAT, CDR2 FQNNGV. The CDR3 has 15 residues. J lost 6 bases, V lost 3 bases, and 4 bases had no gene match. The CDR3 region is CASSLLTGVNSPLHF. The CDR3 DNA follows: TGTGCCAGCAGCTTGTTGACAGGGGTTAATTCACCCCTCCACTTT. Full variable domain (rest looked up from reference TRBV11-2 and TRBJ1-6): EAGVAQSPRYKIIEKRQSVAFWCNPISGHATLYWYQQILGQGPKLLIQFQNNGVVDDSQLPKDRFSAERLKGVDSTLKIQPAKLEDSAVYLCASSLLTGVNSPLHFGNGTRLTVT.

This clone has a count of ten or more. The chain combines TRBV20-1 with TRBJ2-4; no clear D. V was shortened by 6 bases and J by 6 bases, with 18 bases between the two germline ends. Germline V gene lookup returns CDR1 DFQATT and CDR2 SNEGSKA (reference sequence). The CDR3 is 14 amino acids. The CDR3 DNA is TGCAGTGCGAGACCAGTCGGCGGAACAAACATTCAGTACTTC. Translated: CSARPVGGTNIQYF.

The sample holds many counts of this clone. The J gene is TRBJ2-7, the V gene TRBV4-2; the D gene could be TRBD1 or TRBD2 (5 bases each). V lost 0 bases to trimming and J lost 0 bases, with 12 bases between them. Germline V lookup: CDR1 LGHNA, CDR2 YNFKEQ. The CDR3 loop spans 16 amino acids. This CDR3 reads CASSQDWGSSSYEQYF. CDR3 sequence (DNA): TGTGCCAGCAGCCAAGATTGGGGGTCCTCCTCCTACGAGCAGTACTTC.

This clone was picked up many times. The CDR3 reads CASSQERGEEAYEQYF. The CDR3 coding sequence is TGCGCCAGCAGCCAAGAGAGGGGGGAGGAGGCCTACGAGCAGTACTTC. The rearrangement links TRBV4-1 to TRBJ2-7, with D perhaps given as TRBD1 or TRBD2 (6 bases each). V lost 0 bases to trimming and J lost 2 bases, with 14 bases between them. From germline, CDR1 is MGHRA and CDR2 YSYEKL. The CDR3 has 16 residues.

This clone was found many times. The chain uses TRBV5-1 and TRBJ1-3, with TRBD1 matching over 8 bases. The V and J ends lost 4 bases and 2 bases, in that order; junction bases with no gene match: 2. CDR1 and CDR2 from the germline V gene are SGHRS and YFSETQ. CDR3 size: 14 residues. The CDR3 loop is CASSQDRAGNTIYF. DNA for the CDR3: TGCGCCAGCAGCCAGGACAGGGCTGGAAACACCATATATTTT.

This clone was seen only a few times. A much more abundant neighbour one base away suggests this may be a read error. In the same sample, other DNA sequences code for this CDR3. CDR3 sequence reads: CASSLTEYNEQFF. The CDR3 DNA reads TGTGCCAGCAGTCTTACAGAGTACAATGAGCAGTTCTTC. V gene TRBV5-5 combines with J gene TRBJ2-1; unclear D gene. Trimming pared 5 bases from V and 4 bases from J, leaving 10 bases between. Germline assignment: CDR1 SGHKS and CDR2 YYEKEE (reference sequence). CDR3 size: 13 residues. The variable domain in full, with the rest retrieved from reference TRBV5-5 and TRBJ2-1, is DAGVTQSPTHLIKTRGQQVTLRCSPISGHKSVSWYQQVLGQGPQFIFQYYEKEERGRGNFPDRFSARQFPNYSSELNVNALLLGDSALYLCASSLTEYNEQFFGPGTRLTVL.

In this sample, this clone turned up many times. The chain couples TRBV30 to TRBJ2-1; either TRBD1 or TRBD2 may supply D (5 bases each). The CDR3 sequence is 14 residues long. V lost 0 bases, J lost 8 bases, and 14 bases lay in between. Looked up from germline, CDR1 is GTSNPN and CDR2 is SVGIG (reference sequence). Here the CDR3 DNA reads TGTGCCTGGAGTGTACGGGGAAGGGGCGATGAGCAGTTCTTC. Amino acids: CAWSVRGRGDEQFF.

This clone turned up a few times. The gene calls are TRBV6-4 and TRBJ2-1; D unresolved. CDR1 is MRHNA, CDR2 SNTAGT, per germline. The CDR3 is 14 residues long. V gave up 6 bases and J gave up 8 bases, with 17 bases separating them. The CDR3 bases are TGTGCCAGCAGCGCGGACGTCGAGTGCCATGAGCAGTTCTTC. This codes for CASSADVECHEQFF.

This clone was counted many times. The genes are TRBV20-1 and TRBJ2-7, with 8 nucleotides matching TRBD1. Germline-derived CDR1 and CDR2 are DFQATT and SNEGSKA (reference sequence). This CDR3 is built from 12 residues. Germline trimming cut 5 bases from V and 6 bases from J; bases unmatched to any gene: 6. This CDR3 is CSAGDRTREQYF. The CDR3 DNA reads as TGCAGTGCTGGGGACAGGACCCGCGAGCAGTACTTC.